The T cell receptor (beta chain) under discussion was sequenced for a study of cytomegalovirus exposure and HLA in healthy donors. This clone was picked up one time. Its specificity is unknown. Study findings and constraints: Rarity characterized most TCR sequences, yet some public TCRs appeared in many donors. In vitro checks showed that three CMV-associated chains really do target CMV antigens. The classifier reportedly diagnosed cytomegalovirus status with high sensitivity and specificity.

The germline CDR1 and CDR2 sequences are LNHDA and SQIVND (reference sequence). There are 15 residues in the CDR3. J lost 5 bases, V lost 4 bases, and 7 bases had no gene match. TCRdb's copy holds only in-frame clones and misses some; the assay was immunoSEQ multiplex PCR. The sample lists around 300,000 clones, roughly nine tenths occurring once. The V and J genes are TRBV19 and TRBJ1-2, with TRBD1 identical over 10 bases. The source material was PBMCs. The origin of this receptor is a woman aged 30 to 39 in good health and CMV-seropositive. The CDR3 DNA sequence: TGTGCCAGTAGTACCAGACAGGGGGCGGAGTATGGCTACACCTTC. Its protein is CASSTRQGAEYGYTF.